This TCR beta chain emerged from a study of blood T cells in healthy people across ages. Study-level points and caveats: Per-million-T-cell TCR beta diversity fell roughly linearly with age.

Using a J-beta primer mix together with a sample-barcoded 5' primer, a second PCR was run for roughly 7 to 11 cycles. TCRdb re-analysed the 5' RACE reads in MiXCR, keeping a single row per CDR3 protein. This sample carries about 750,000 distinct CDR3 sequences, around half of them seen once, and the ten largest clones take roughly 37%. With regard to this clonotype: No antigen is known for it.

The germline V gene has CDR1 MGHRA and CDR2 YSYEKL. The CDR3 length is 15 residues. Deletions cut 0 bases from V and 9 bases from J, with 17 bases between. The receptor was derived from a man older than 75 in good health. The V gene is TRBV4-1, the J gene TRBJ2-5, with D possibly matching TRBD2 (6 bases). The sample comprised blood. This chain's CDR3 is CASSQEWGTPRPQYF. CDR3 sequence (DNA): TGCGCCAGCAGCCAAGAATGGGGGACTCCAAGGCCCCAGTACTTC.